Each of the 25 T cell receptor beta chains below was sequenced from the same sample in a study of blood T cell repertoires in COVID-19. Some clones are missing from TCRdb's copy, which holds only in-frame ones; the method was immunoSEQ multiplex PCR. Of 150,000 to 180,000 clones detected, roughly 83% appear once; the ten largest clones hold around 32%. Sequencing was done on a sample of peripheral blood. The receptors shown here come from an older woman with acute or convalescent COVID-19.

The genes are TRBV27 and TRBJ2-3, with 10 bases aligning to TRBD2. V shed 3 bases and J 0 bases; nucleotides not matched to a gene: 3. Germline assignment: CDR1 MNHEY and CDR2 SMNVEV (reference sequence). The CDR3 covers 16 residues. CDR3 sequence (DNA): TGTGCCAGCAGTTTGAGCGGGGGGGCGAGCACAGATACGCAGTATTTT. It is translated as CASSLSGGASTDTQYF.

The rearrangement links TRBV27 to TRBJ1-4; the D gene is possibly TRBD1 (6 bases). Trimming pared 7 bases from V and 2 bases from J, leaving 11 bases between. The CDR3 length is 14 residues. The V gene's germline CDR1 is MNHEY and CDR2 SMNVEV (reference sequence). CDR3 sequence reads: CASTGGRTNEKLFF. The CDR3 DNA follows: TGTGCCAGCACCGGGGGGCGGACTAATGAAAAACTGTTTTTT.

The CDR3 nucleotides are TGTGCCAGCAGTTTCAACCAGTATGGCTACACCTTC. This codes for CASSFNQYGYTF. This rearrangement joins TRBV28 to TRBJ1-2; D remains ambiguous. This CDR3 has 12 residues. Deletions cut 3 bases from V and 5 bases from J, with 7 bases between. Germline V CDR1 and CDR2: MDHEN, SYDVKM.

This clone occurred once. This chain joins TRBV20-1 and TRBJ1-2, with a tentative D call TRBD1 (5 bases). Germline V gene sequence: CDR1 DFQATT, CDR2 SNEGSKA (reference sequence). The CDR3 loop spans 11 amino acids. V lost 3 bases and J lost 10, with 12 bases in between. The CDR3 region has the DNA TGCAGTGCTAGCAAAAACAGGATCTACACCTTC. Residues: CSASKNRIYTF.

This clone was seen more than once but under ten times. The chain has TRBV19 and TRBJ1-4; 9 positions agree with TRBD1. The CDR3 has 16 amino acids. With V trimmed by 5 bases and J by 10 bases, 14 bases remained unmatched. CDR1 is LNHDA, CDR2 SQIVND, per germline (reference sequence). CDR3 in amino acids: CASSFLTGGVGGKLFF. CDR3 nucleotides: TGTGCCAGTAGTTTCCTAACAGGGGGCGTAGGGGGAAAACTGTTTTTT.

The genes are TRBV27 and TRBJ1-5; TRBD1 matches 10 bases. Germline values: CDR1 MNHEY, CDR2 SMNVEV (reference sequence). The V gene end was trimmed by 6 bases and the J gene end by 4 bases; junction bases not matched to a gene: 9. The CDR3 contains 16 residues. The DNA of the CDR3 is TGTGCCAGCAGCCCCGGGACAGGGGTAAAGAATCAGCCCCAGCATTTT. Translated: CASSPGTGVKNQPQHF.

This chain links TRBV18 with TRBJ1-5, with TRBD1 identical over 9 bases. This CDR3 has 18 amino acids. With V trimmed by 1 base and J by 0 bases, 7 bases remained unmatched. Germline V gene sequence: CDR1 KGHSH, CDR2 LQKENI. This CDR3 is CASSPRGQGSSSNQPQHF. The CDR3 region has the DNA TGTGCCAGCTCACCACGGGGACAGGGATCATCTAGCAATCAGCCCCAGCATTTT.

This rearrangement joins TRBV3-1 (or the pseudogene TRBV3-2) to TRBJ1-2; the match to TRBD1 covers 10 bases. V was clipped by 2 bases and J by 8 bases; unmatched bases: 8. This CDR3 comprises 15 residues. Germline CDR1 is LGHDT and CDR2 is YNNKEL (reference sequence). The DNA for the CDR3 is TGTGCCAGCAGCCAAAACTCCGGACAGGGGGGAGGCTACACCTTC. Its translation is CASSQNSGQGGGYTF.

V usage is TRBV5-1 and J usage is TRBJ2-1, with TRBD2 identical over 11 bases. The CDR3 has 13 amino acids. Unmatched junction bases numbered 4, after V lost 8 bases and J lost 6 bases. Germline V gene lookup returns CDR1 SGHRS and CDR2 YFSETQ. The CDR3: CASALAGGNEQFF. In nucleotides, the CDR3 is TGCGCCAGTGCTCTAGCGGGAGGCAATGAGCAGTTCTTC.

The CDR3 here is CASRRTLRSYNSPLHF. In DNA form, the CDR3 reads TGTGCCAGCCGTAGGACACTTAGGTCCTATAATTCACCCCTCCACTTT. The J gene is TRBJ1-6, the V gene TRBV21-1; no DNA check was done on the table's D call, TRBD1. TRBV21-1 is designated a pseudogene. The CDR3 loop spans 16 amino acids.

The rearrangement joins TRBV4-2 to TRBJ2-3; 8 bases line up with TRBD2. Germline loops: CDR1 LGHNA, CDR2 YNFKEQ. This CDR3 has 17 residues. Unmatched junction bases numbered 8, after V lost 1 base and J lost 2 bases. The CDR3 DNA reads TGTGCCAGCAGCCAAGGTACTTTAGCGGGGCCCACAGATACGCAGTATTTT. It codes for CASSQGTLAGPTDTQYF.

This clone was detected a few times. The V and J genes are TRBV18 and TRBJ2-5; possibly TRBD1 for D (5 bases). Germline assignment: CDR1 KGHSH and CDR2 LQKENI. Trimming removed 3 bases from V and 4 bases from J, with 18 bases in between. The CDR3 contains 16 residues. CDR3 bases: TGTGCCAGCTCACCGACTCAGGGTGGCGTTGGAGAGACCCAGTACTTC. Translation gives CASSPTQGGVGETQYF.

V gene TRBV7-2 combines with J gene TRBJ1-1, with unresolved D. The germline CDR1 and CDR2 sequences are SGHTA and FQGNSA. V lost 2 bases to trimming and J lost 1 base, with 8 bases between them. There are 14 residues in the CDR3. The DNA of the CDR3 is TGTGCCAGCAGCTTAATCCTTAGGAACACTGAAGCTTTCTTT. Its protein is CASSLILRNTEAFF.

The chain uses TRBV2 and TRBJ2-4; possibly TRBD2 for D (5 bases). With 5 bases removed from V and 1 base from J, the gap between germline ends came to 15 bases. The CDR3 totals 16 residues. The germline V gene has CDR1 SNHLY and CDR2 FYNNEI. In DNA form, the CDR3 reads TGTGCCAGCAGTCGGGAAGCAACTCGGGCCAAAAACATTCAGTACTTC. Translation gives CASSREATRAKNIQYF.

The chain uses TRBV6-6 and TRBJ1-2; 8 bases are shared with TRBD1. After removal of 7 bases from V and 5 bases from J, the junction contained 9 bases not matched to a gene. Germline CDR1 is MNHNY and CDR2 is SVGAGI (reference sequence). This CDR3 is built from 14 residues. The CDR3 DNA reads TGTGCCAGCAACGCAGGGGGCTCTTCTTATGGCTACACCTTC. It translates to CASNAGGSSYGYTF.

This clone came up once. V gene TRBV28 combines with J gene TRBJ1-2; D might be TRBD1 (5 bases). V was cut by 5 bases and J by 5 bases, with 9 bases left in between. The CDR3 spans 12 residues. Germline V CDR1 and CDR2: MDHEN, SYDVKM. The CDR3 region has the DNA TGTGCCAGCAGTCGCGGGGGATATGGCTACACCTTC. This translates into CASSRGGYGYTF.

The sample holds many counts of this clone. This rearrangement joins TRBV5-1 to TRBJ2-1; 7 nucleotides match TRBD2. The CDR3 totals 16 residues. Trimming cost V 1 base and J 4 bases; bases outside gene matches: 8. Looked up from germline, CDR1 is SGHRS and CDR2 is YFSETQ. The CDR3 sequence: CASSLMASGIYNEQFF. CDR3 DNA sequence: TGCGCCAGCAGCTTGATGGCTAGCGGAATTTACAATGAGCAGTTCTTC.

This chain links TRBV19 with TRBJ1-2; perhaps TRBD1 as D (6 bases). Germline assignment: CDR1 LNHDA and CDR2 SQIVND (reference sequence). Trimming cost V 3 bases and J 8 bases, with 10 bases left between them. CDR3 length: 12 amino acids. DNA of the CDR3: TGTGCCAGTAGTATTAAGGACAGCGGCTACACCTTC. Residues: CASSIKDSGYTF. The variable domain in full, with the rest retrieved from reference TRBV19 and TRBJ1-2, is DGGITQSPKYLFRKEGQNVTLSCEQNLNHDAMYWYRQDPGQGLRLIYYSQIVNDFQKGDIAEGYSVSREKKESFPLTVTSAQKNPTAFYLCASSIKDSGYTFGSGTRLTVV.

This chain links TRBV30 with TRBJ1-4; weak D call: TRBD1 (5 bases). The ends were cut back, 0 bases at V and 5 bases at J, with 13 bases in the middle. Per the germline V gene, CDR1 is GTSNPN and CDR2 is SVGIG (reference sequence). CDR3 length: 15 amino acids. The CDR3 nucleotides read TGTGCCTGGAGTGTACGGCAGGGTGGAAATGAAAAACTGTTTTTT. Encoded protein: CAWSVRQGGNEKLFF.

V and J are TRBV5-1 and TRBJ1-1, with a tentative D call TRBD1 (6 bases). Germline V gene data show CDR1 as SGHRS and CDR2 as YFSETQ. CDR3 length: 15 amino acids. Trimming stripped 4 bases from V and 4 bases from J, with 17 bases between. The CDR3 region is CASSPRTEVGTEAFF. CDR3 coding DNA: TGCGCCAGCAGCCCACGGACAGAAGTGGGCACTGAAGCTTTCTTT.

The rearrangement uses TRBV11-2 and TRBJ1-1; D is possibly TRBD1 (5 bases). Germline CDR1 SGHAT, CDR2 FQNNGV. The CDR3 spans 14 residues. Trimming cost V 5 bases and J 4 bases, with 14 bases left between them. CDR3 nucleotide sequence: TGTGCCAGCAGCCTATTGCAGGGTGGCACTGAAGCTTTCTTT. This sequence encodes CASSLLQGGTEAFF. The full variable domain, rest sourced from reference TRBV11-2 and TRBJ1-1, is EAGVAQSPRYKIIEKRQSVAFWCNPISGHATLYWYQQILGQGPKLLIQFQNNGVVDDSQLPKDRFSAERLKGVDSTLKIQPAKLEDSAVYLCASSLLQGGTEAFFGQGTRLTVV.

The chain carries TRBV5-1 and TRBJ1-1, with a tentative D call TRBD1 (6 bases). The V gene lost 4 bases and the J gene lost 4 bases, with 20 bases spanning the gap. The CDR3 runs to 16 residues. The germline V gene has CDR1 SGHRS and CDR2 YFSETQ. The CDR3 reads CASSVFYRAGGTEAFF. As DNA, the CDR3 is TGCGCCAGCAGCGTATTTTACAGGGCGGGGGGCACTGAAGCTTTCTTT.

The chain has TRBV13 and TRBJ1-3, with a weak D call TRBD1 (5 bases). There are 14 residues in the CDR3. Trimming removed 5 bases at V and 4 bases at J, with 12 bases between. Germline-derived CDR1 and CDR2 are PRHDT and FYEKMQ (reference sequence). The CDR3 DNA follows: TGTGCCAGCAGCCGCAGGGAATCCGGAAACACCATATATTTT. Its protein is CASSRRESGNTIYF. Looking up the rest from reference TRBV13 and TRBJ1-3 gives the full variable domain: AAGVIQSPRHLIKEKRETATLKCYPIPRHDTVYWYQQGPGQDPQFLISFYEKMQSDKGSIPDRFSAQQFSDYHSELNMSSLELGDSALYFCASSRRESGNTIYFGEGSWLTVV.

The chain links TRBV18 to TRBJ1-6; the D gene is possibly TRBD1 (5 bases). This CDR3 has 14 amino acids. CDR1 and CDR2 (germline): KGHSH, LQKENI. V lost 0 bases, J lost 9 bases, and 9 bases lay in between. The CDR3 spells CASSPPVGGSPLHF. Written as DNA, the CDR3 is TGTGCCAGCTCACCACCGGTCGGGGGTTCACCCCTCCACTTT.

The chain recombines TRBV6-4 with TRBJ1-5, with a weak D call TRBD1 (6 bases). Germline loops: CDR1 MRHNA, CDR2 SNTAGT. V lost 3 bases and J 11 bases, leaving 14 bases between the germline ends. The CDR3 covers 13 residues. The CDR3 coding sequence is TGTGCCAGCAGTGAACAGGGTGGGGGAGCCCAGCATTTT. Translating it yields CASSEQGGGAQHF.